This T cell receptor beta chain emerged from a study of blood T cells in healthy people across ages. To note about this clonotype: Its antigen remains unknown.

The use of a sample-barcoded 5' primer and a J-beta primer mix characterized a second PCR of about 7 to 12 cycles. TCRdb fed the 5' RACE reads into MiXCR, producing one record per CDR3 protein. The table records roughly 1,500,000 distinct CDR3 sequences, 35% to 45% of them present only once. Overall study findings and caveats: PBMCs were not sorted, which prevented a conclusive comparison of naive versus antigen-experienced cells. Per million T cells, the diversity of TCR beta decreased roughly linearly as age advanced. There was a strong correlation between TCR beta diversity and naive T cell percentage. No one knew whether donors had CMV, which possibly confounded expanded clonotype changes.

The germline V gene has CDR1 SGHRS and CDR2 YFSETQ. Trimming at V came to 4 bases and at J to 4 bases, leaving 6 bases not matched to a gene. This CDR3 is built from 16 residues. The V gene is TRBV5-1, the J gene TRBJ2-5, with 14 positions matching TRBD2. This TCR was sampled from a woman aged 18-29 years in good health. The sample consisted of blood. The CDR3 sequence is CASSIGTSGRRETQYF. In DNA, the CDR3 is TGCGCCAGCAGCATAGGGACTAGCGGGAGACGAGAGACCCAGTACTTC.